These T cell receptor beta chains were read from a single sample in a study of cytomegalovirus exposure and HLA in healthy donors. Clones were read by immunoSEQ multiplex PCR, and TCRdb kept only the in-frame ones, dropping some. The sample carries fewer than 200,000 clones, about 75% recorded once. Sequencing used PBMCs. The receptors here all came from a woman aged 50 to 60 in good health and CMV-seropositive. CDR3s include the opening cysteine and the closing phenylalanine or tryptophan. Each record gives: D gene, V gene, clone size, J gene, CDR3 DNA, CDR3 protein. The D gene is left open where the match is weak. A clone size is listed for some rows: how often the clone was seen (once, few, many), or a class if it is expanded.

-	TRBV5-4	-	TRBJ2-7	TGTGCCAGCAGCTCCCGGTGGGGTACAGGGCCGTATACAGGGTACGAGCAGTACTTC	CASSSRWGTGPYTGYEQYF
TRBD1	TRBV5-1	-	TRBJ1-1	TGCGCCAGCAGCATTAAACCGGGACAGGGAAGGGGAGGCACTGAAGCTTTCTTT	CASSIKPGQGRGGTEAFF
-	TRBV7-3	few	TRBJ1-3	TGTGCCAGCAGCTTAGCCCGATCATCCGTTCCACTAAGCTCTGGAAACACCATATATTTT	CASSLARSSVPLSSGNTIYF
-	TRBV5-1	few	TRBJ1-6	TGCGCCAGCAGCGAGGGACGGGAGCGTTCACCCCTCCACTTT	CASSEGRERSPLHF
TRBD1	TRBV5-6	few	TRBJ1-6	TGTGCCAGCAGCTTGGGAGACAGGGGAAAGACGCCCCTCCACTTT	CASSLGDRGKTPLHF
TRBD2	TRBV11-2	few	TRBJ2-3	TGTGCCAGCAGAATCGGGGGGGCGGAAGATACGCAGTATTTT	CASRIGGAEDTQYF
TRBD1	TRBV7-8	-	TRBJ1-3	TGTGCCAGCAGCTTAGTAGGGACAGGGGGAGACACCATATATTTT	CASSLVGTGGDTIYF
-	TRBV6-6	-	TRBJ1-2	TGTGCCAGCTCCTCGTGGGGGGATCATGGCTACACCTTC	CASSSWGDHGYTF
TRBD2	TRBV18	-	TRBJ2-4	TGTGCCAGCTCATCCGGACTAGCGGGGGCGGCCAAAAACATTCAGTACTTC	CASSSGLAGAAKNIQYF
-	TRBV9	-	TRBJ2-2	TGTGCCAGCAGCGTGGGAGTCGGGGAGCTGTTTTTT	CASSVGVGELFF
-	TRBV4-1	-	TRBJ1-5	TGCGCCAGCAGCCAAGCCGGAGGCCCCCCCGCCGGCAATCAGCCCCAGCATTTT	CASSQAGGPPAGNQPQHF
-	TRBV2	-	TRBJ1-1	TGTGCCGGAGCGGAGAACACTGAAGCTTTCTTT	CAGAENTEAFF
-	TRBV18	once	TRBJ2-7	TGTGCCAGCTCACCATCCCGGACGGGGATGGGGGAGCAGTACTTC	CASSPSRTGMGEQYF
TRBD1	TRBV7-9	-	TRBJ2-7	TGTGCCAGCACCTGGACAGGGAACTACGAGCAGTACTTC	CASTWTGNYEQYF
-	TRBV7-6	-	TRBJ1-1	TGTGCCAGCAGCTTAGCGGGAGTAAACACTGAAGCTTTCTTT	CASSLAGVNTEAFF
TRBD1	TRBV6-5	-	TRBJ2-2	TGTGCCAGCAGTTACTCGGGAACAGGGGGCACAGGGGAGCTGTTTTTT	CASSYSGTGGTGELFF
-	TRBV6-1	-	TRBJ1-6	TGTGCCAGCAGACAGGGTCGCCCCCTCCACTTT	CASRQGRPLHF
TRBD2	TRBV5-1	-	TRBJ2-1	TGCGCCAGCAGCTTGAGAGCGGGGGGGCCGGGTGAGCAGTTCTTC	CASSLRAGGPGEQFF
TRBD1	TRBV10-3	-	TRBJ2-7	TGTGCCATCAGTGAGTTTGGACAGGGGGAATACGAGCAGTACTTC	CAISEFGQGEYEQYF
TRBD2	TRBV5-1	-	TRBJ2-3	TGCGCCAGCAGCGCGGGGGGGCGGGGGTCGGCGGATACGCAGTATTTT	CASSAGGRGSADTQYF
TRBD1	TRBV29-1	few	TRBJ2-3	TGCAGCGTTGAAGTCGGGACAGGGTTTGCAGATACGCAGTATTTT	CSVEVGTGFADTQYF
-	TRBV13	-	TRBJ1-2	TGTGCCAGCAGCTTGGGTCGAGGCTATGGCTACACCTTC	CASSLGRGYGYTF
TRBD1	TRBV11-2	once	TRBJ2-7	TGTGCCAGCAGCCAACCACGGACAGGGGGCTACGAGCAGTACTTC	CASSQPRTGGYEQYF
-	TRBV5-1	-	TRBJ2-3	TGCGCCAGCAGCCCCCCCGTCACAGATACGCAGTATTTT	CASSPPVTDTQYF
-	TRBV2	-	TRBJ2-7	TGTGCCAGCAGTGAATCCTTCAGGAACGAGCAGTACTTC	CASSESFRNEQYF
-	TRBV5-6	-	TRBJ1-5	TGTGCCAGCAGCTTGGGTCGGGTTCAGCCCCAGCATTTT	CASSLGRVQPQHF
TRBD1	TRBV19	few	TRBJ1-1	TGTGCCAGTAGTCAATCCATGGGACAGCTGAGAGAAGCTTTCTTT	CASSQSMGQLREAFF
TRBD1	TRBV5-1	-	TRBJ1-2	TGCACCAGCAGCTCCGGGACAGGGTACGGCTATGGCTACACCTTC	CTSSSGTGYGYGYTF
-	TRBV5-1	-	TRBJ1-1	TGCGCCAGCAGCTTGGGGAGGGGTGGCACTGAAGCTTTCTTT	CASSLGRGGTEAFF
TRBD2	TRBV7-6	-	TRBJ2-3	TGTGCCAGCAGGCGACTAGCGGCCCCAGATACGCAGTATTTT	CASRRLAAPDTQYF
-	TRBV11-2	-	TRBJ1-6	TGTGCCAGCAGTGAGGACAAGTTCTATAATTCACCCCTCCACTTT	CASSEDKFYNSPLHF